The 15 T cell receptor beta chains below come from one sample, sequenced in a study of T cell responses to AZD1222 COVID-19 vaccine. The table came from immunoSEQ multiplex PCR; TCRdb's copy has only in-frame clones and leaves some out. The table lists about 100,000 clones, about 90% of them singletons, with approximately 1.7% in the top ten. This sample comprised peripheral blood, obtained on day 0 of AZD1222 vaccination. The receptor source for this set is an adult in good health.

This chain connects TRBV6-5 to TRBJ2-2; TRBD2 agrees at 7 bases. There are 14 residues in the CDR3. The junction had 6 bases not matched to a gene; V was cut back by 5 bases and J by 6 bases. Germline V gives CDR1 MNHEY, CDR2 SVGAGI. The CDR3 DNA is TGTGCCAGCAGTCGGGACTATAACTCCGGGGAGCTGTTTTTT. Translating gives CASSRDYNSGELFF.

The V and J genes are TRBV6-4 and TRBJ1-1, with a possible D match to TRBD1 (6 bases). The CDR3 runs to 15 residues. V lost 8 bases and J 0 bases, leaving 16 bases between the germline ends. Per the germline V gene, CDR1 is MRHNA and CDR2 is SNTAGT. The CDR3 protein is CASRMARGMNTEAFF. DNA for the CDR3: TGTGCCAGCCGAATGGCTAGGGGGATGAACACTGAAGCTTTCTTT.

The chain combines TRBV6-5 with TRBJ1-6, with D unclear. This CDR3 spans 14 amino acids. Trimming took off 4 bases at V and 3 bases at J, with 7 bases between the two ends. CDR1 is MNHEY and CDR2 is SVGAGI in the germline V gene. The CDR3 nucleotides read TGTGCCAGCAGTTCGGGGAACTATAATTCACCCCTCCACTTT. Amino acid sequence: CASSSGNYNSPLHF.

The chain employs TRBV3-1 (or the pseudogene TRBV3-2) and TRBJ1-1; 7 bases are shared with TRBD1. After removal of 4 bases from V and 3 bases from J, the junction contained 5 bases not matched to a gene. Germline values: CDR1 LGHDT, CDR2 YNNKEL (reference sequence). CDR3 length: 14 amino acids. CDR3 in DNA: TGTGCCAGCAGCCGACAGGGCGATCACACTGAAGCTTTCTTT. Residues: CASSRQGDHTEAFF.

The rearrangement uses TRBV6-2 or TRBV6-3 and TRBJ2-5; tentatively, D is TRBD2 (6 bases). The ends were cut back, 1 base at V and 5 bases at J, with 14 bases in the middle. This CDR3 region has 15 residues. Germline CDR1 MNHEY, CDR2 SVGEGT. CDR3 sequence (DNA): TGTGCCAGCAGTTACTTGTTAGCGGAGGGGGAGACCCAGTACTTC. It specifies CASSYLLAEGETQYF.

This clone was seen a single time. This chain uses TRBV19 with TRBJ1-2; D is undetermined. Germline CDR1 LNHDA, CDR2 SQIVND (reference sequence). CDR3 size: 13 residues. V was trimmed by 3 bases and J by 4 bases, leaving 9 bases between them. The CDR3 bases are TGTGCCAGTAGTATCGGCGCCCTCTATGGCTACACCTTC. Encoded protein: CASSIGALYGYTF.

The chain uses TRBV6-1 and TRBJ2-7; possible D gene TRBD2, 6 bases. V was clipped by 1 base and J by 2 bases, with 12 bases between them. CDR3 length equals 15 residues. Germline-derived CDR1 and CDR2 are MNHNS and SASEGT. The CDR3 loop reads CASSEGGSGTYEQYF. The CDR3 region has the DNA TGTGCCAGCAGTGAAGGAGGTAGCGGCACCTACGAGCAGTACTTC.

The CDR3 DNA reads as TGTGCCAGCAGTGAAGCGTCACGGGAGAACTATGGCTACACCTTC. Translated, it gives CASSEASRENYGYTF. This chain joins TRBV6-1 and TRBJ1-2; D ambiguous. Trimming stripped 0 bases from V and 2 bases from J, with 10 bases between. The CDR3 length is 15 residues. Germline V gene lookup returns CDR1 MNHNS and CDR2 SASEGT.

J is TRBJ1-2 and V is TRBV3-1 (or the pseudogene TRBV3-2); D might be TRBD1 (6 bases). V was shortened by 3 bases and J by 6 bases, with 17 bases between the two germline ends. The length of the CDR3 is 15 residues. Germline loops: CDR1 LGHDT, CDR2 YNNKEL (reference sequence). CDR3 sequence (DNA): TGTGCCAGCAGCCATCCGGGGGCTAAAACTAATGGCTACACCTTC. Encoded protein: CASSHPGAKTNGYTF.

This chain joins TRBV19 and TRBJ1-5; 8 bases fit TRBD1. V lost 6 bases, J lost 2 bases, and 6 bases stayed unmatched. There are 15 residues in the CDR3. Germline-derived CDR1 and CDR2 are LNHDA and SQIVND (reference sequence). CDR3 residues: CASSPGTGRNQPQHF. CDR3 bases: TGTGCCAGTAGCCCAGGGACAGGACGCAATCAGCCCCAGCATTTT. Combining the CDR3 with reference TRBV19 and TRBJ1-5 gives the whole variable domain DGGITQSPKYLFRKEGQNVTLSCEQNLNHDAMYWYRQDPGQGLRLIYYSQIVNDFQKGDIAEGYSVSREKKESFPLTVTSAQKNPTAFYLCASSPGTGRNQPQHFGDGTRLSIL.

The chain recombines TRBV5-1 with TRBJ2-3; D perhaps matches TRBD2 (5 bases). Germline loops: CDR1 SGHRS, CDR2 YFSETQ. V was pared by 0 bases and J by 3 bases, with 11 bases between. The CDR3 sequence is 15 residues long. DNA for the CDR3: TGCGCCAGCAGCTTGGGCCAAAGCGGAACAGATACGCAGTATTTT. Residues: CASSLGQSGTDTQYF.

The chain combines TRBV10-3 with TRBJ1-1; TRBD1 matches at 7 bases. The CDR3 covers 15 residues. The V and J ends lost 2 bases and 0 bases, in that order; junction bases with no gene match: 3. Germline V gene sequence: CDR1 ENHRY, CDR2 SYGVKD. In DNA, the CDR3 is TGTGCCATCAGTGAGGGACAGGAGGTGAACACTGAAGCTTTCTTT. Translating it yields CAISEGQEVNTEAFF.

The rearrangement joins TRBV3-1 (or the pseudogene TRBV3-2) to TRBJ2-3, with D tentatively TRBD1 (6 bases). This CDR3 region has 14 residues. The germline V gene encodes CDR1 LGHDT and CDR2 YNNKEL (reference sequence). Trimming left V 1 base short and J 8 bases short, with 13 bases between. The CDR3 bases are TGTGCCAGCAGCCAAGTACAGGGTTTTGGTACGCAGTATTTT. Translated: CASSQVQGFGTQYF.

The CDR3 nucleotides are TGTGCCAGCAGCCACCATCTACCAAACACTGAAGCTTTCTTT. Its protein is CASSHHLPNTEAFF. J is TRBJ1-1 and V is TRBV7-9, with no clear D. Germline V gene sequence: CDR1 SEHNR, CDR2 FQNEAQ (reference sequence). The CDR3 is made up of 14 amino acids. V was trimmed by 5 bases and J by 2 bases, leaving 12 bases between them.

This clone came up once. The V call is TRBV6-5, the J call TRBJ1-5; 7 bases match TRBD1. The length of the CDR3 is 14 residues. J gave up 3 bases and V 6 bases, and 5 bases lay outside the gene matches. The germline V gene has CDR1 MNHEY and CDR2 SVGAGI. The CDR3 spells CASSRDSLNQPQHF. The DNA of the CDR3 is TGTGCCAGCAGCCGGGACAGCCTCAATCAGCCCCAGCATTTT.